These 9 T cell receptor beta chains share one sample of origin, sequenced in a study of T-cell memory formation after mild COVID-19. MiXCR was run by TCRdb on the 5' RACE reads, yielding one entry per CDR3 protein. The data contain approximately 250,000 distinct CDR3 sequences, around 16% of them seen just once; the ten biggest clones take up roughly a fifth. The sequencing sample was made of PBMCs or a T cell subset sorted from them (not recorded which). These receptors all stem from a man younger than 30 who had mild COVID-19 (a few samples of this study predate the infection). Cell type and time point are not known.

The rearrangement joins TRBV6-2 or TRBV6-3 to TRBJ1-1, with unresolved D. V dropped 2 bases and J dropped 1 base, with 8 bases sitting between them. The CDR3 totals 14 residues. The germline gives CDR1 MNHEY, CDR2 SVGEGT. The CDR3 loop reads CASSYGPSNTEAFF. DNA of the CDR3: TGTGCCAGCAGTTACGGCCCTTCGAACACTGAAGCTTTCTTT.

This clonotype has a handful of counts. The chain carries TRBV12-3 or TRBV12-4 and TRBJ2-7; TRBD2 matches 10 bases. The CDR3 consists of 14 residues. Losses at the gene ends were 2 bases for V and 3 bases for J; bases not matched to a gene: 1. DNA of the CDR3: TGTGCCAGCAGTTTAACTAGCGGGATCTACGAGCAGTACTTC. Its translation: CASSLTSGIYEQYF.

This clonotype was seen only a few times. The chain recombines TRBV5-1 with TRBJ1-1, with no clear D. Deletions cut 4 bases from V and 1 base from J, with 11 bases between. Germline CDR1 reads SGHRS; CDR2 reads YFSETQ. The CDR3 runs 14 residues. CDR3 bases: TGCGCCAGCAGCGCCCTCCGGGGGAACACTGAAGCTTTCTTT. As protein: CASSALRGNTEAFF.

This clonotype appeared a few times. The chain links TRBV4-1 to TRBJ1-2; D gene unclear. Trimming left V 0 bases short and J 0 bases short, with 17 bases between. The CDR3 runs 18 residues. Per the germline V gene, CDR1 is MGHRA and CDR2 is YSYEKL. The CDR3 loop is CASSQDRRRESANYGYTF. DNA of the CDR3: TGCGCCAGCAGCCAAGATAGGAGGAGGGAATCCGCTAACTATGGCTACACCTTC.

This rearrangement joins TRBV15 to TRBJ2-1; 8 positions agree with TRBD2. Germline V gene sequence: CDR1 LNHNV, CDR2 YYDKDF (reference sequence). V was clipped by 0 bases and J by 8 bases; unmatched bases: 6. This CDR3 contains 15 residues. CDR3 sequence reads: CATSREGTRMDEQFF. CDR3 coding DNA: TGTGCCACCAGCAGAGAAGGGACTAGGATGGATGAGCAGTTCTTC.

V is TRBV7-2 and J is TRBJ2-5, with D possibly TRBD1 on 6 matching bases. V was clipped by 3 bases and J by 2 bases, with 13 bases between them. From germline, CDR1 is SGHTA and CDR2 FQGNSA. The CDR3 is made up of 15 amino acids. The CDR3 loop reads CASSLDRLNQETQYF. The CDR3 bases are TGTGCCAGCAGCTTGGACAGACTTAATCAAGAGACCCAGTACTTC.

This clonotype was counted a few times. V usage is TRBV10-3 and J usage is TRBJ2-7; TRBD2 matches at 12 bases. In germline, CDR1 is ENHRY, CDR2 SYGVKD. The V and J ends lost 10 bases and 3 bases, in that order; junction bases with no gene match: 10. This CDR3 contains 15 residues. CDR3 DNA sequence: TGTGCCACCGGGGGACTAGCGGGTGAACTCTACGAGCAGTACTTC. Its protein product is CATGGLAGELYEQYF.

This clonotype occurred a few times. The chain employs TRBV6-5 and TRBJ1-2; D perhaps matches TRBD1 (6 bases). Germline V CDR1 and CDR2: MNHEY, SVGAGI. The V and J ends lost 6 bases and 3 bases respectively, with 17 bases between them. The CDR3 is made up of 15 amino acids. The CDR3 spells CASRTGGLGDYGYTF. The CDR3 DNA reads as TGTGCCAGCAGGACGGGGGGCTTGGGGGACTATGGCTACACCTTC.

This clonotype was detected only once. The V call is TRBV23-1, the J call TRBJ2-4, with TRBD1 matching 11 bases. TRBV23-1 is an ORF for which the function is uncertain. This CDR3 spans 14 amino acids. Trimming at V came to 5 bases and at J to 7 bases, leaving 4 bases not matched to a gene. The CDR3 DNA reads TGCGCCAGCAGTATCGGACAGGGGGCTAACATTCAGTACTTC. This gives the protein CASSIGQGANIQYF.